Listed below are T cell receptor beta chains from one sample, sequenced in a study of control samples from healthy donors and cancer patients. Libraries were prepared by immunoSEQ multiplex PCR; TCRdb keeps only in-frame clonotypes and omits some of them. The table has under 70,000 clones, 88% seen once. Sequences were obtained from blood. All receptors come from a man aged 45-60 years in good health. Each CDR3 is given with its conserved first and last residue. Fields, in order: V gene, D gene, clone size, J gene, CDR3 DNA, CDR3 protein. D genes are given only for firm matches. A clone size is listed for some rows: how often the clone was seen (once, few, many), or a class if it is expanded.

>TRBV27|NA|NA|TRBJ2-1
TGTGCCAGCAGTTTAGTGGGCCTATCCTCCTACAATGAGCAGTTCTTC
CASSLVGLSSYNEQFF
>TRBV28|NA|once|TRBJ2-5
TGTGCCAGCAGTCTTCCGGAACAAGGGTGGGAGACCCAGTACTTC
CASSLPEQGWETQYF
>TRBV28|NA|once|TRBJ1-2
TGTGCCAGCAGTTTAGTCGGGCCAGGGCCGGAGGGTAACTATGGCTACACCTTC
CASSLVGPGPEGNYGYTF
>TRBV6-2/TRBV6-3|NA|NA|TRBJ2-5
TGTGCCAGCAGTTACGGTCCAGGAGAGACCCAGTACTTC
CASSYGPGETQYF
>TRBV11-2|TRBD2|once|TRBJ2-7
TGTGCCAGCAGCTTAGGGAAAGCGGGAGGTTACGAGCAGTACTTC
CASSLGKAGGYEQYF
>TRBV9|TRBD1|NA|TRBJ2-3
TGTGCCAGCAGCGCCCCCGGGACAGGGCTGGATACGCAGTATTTT
CASSAPGTGLDTQYF
>TRBV27|NA|once|TRBJ2-1
TGTGCCAGCAGTTTACTACTAGCCGCAGGGGAGCAGTTCTTC
CASSLLLAAGEQFF
>TRBV7-8|TRBD1|few|TRBJ1-4
TGTGCCAGCAGCTCCCGGGACAGGACTGAAAAACTGTTTTTT
CASSSRDRTEKLFF
>TRBV30|TRBD1|once|TRBJ1-2
TGTGCCTGGGGAACTGGGACAGGGGCGAGTGGCTACACCTTC
CAWGTGTGASGYTF
>TRBV7-8|NA|NA|TRBJ2-3
TGTGCCAGCAGCTTAGTTCCCACAGATACGCAGTATTTT
CASSLVPTDTQYF
>TRBV4-3|NA|NA|TRBJ1-5
TGCGCCAGCAGCCAAGATCTGGTGGGAAATCAGCCCCAGCATTTT
CASSQDLVGNQPQHF
>TRBV4-1|TRBD2|NA|TRBJ2-1
TGCGCCAGCAGCCATGCTAGCGGGACCTCCTACAATGAGCAGTTCTTC
CASSHASGTSYNEQFF
>TRBV19|NA|NA|TRBJ2-7
TGTGCCAGTAGTAGCGGGACCAGATACGAGCAGTACTTC
CASSSGTRYEQYF
>TRBV28|NA|NA|TRBJ2-2
TGTGCCAGCAGCTTTACCGGGGAGCTGTTTTTT
CASSFTGELFF
>TRBV19|NA|NA|TRBJ1-5
TGTGCCAGTAGTATAGATAGAGATCAGCCCCAGCATTTT
CASSIDRDQPQHF
>TRBV9|NA|once|TRBJ1-1
TGTGCCAGCTCCTCCGGAGGGAACACTGAAGCTTTCTTT
CASSSGGNTEAFF
>TRBV12-3/TRBV12-4|TRBD2|NA|TRBJ2-7
TGTGCCAGTCGGGGACTAGCGGAGCGGGAGCAGTACTTC
CASRGLAEREQYF
>TRBV18|NA|NA|TRBJ2-1
TGTGCCAGCTCACCAGGGGATTCCTCCTACAATGAGCAGTTCTTC
CASSPGDSSYNEQFF
>TRBV5-1|TRBD2|NA|TRBJ2-2
TGCGCCAGCAGCTGGGGAGCCGGGGAGGGCACCGGGGAGCTGTTTTTT
CASSWGAGEGTGELFF
>TRBV7-2|NA|once|TRBJ1-6
TGTGCCAGCAGCACGCATGGTCCTTCACCCCTCCACTTT
CASSTHGPSPLHF